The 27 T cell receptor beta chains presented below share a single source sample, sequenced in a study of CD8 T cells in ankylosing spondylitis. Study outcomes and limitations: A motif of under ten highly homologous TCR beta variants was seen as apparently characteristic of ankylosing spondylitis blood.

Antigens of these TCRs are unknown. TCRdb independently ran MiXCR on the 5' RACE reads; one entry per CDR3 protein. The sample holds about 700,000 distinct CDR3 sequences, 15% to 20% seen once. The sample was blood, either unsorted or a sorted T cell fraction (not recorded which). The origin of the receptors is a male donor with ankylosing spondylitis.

The CDR3 sequence is CASSSLALGGTDTQYF. For the CDR3, the DNA is TGTGCCAGCAGTTCCCTCGCCTTAGGGGGCACAGATACGCAGTATTTT. The chain recombines TRBV6-2 or TRBV6-3 with TRBJ2-3, with D possibly TRBD1 on 5 matching bases. There are 16 residues in the CDR3. Germline-derived CDR1 and CDR2 are MNHEY and SVGEGT. Trimming pared 4 bases from V and 1 base from J, leaving 15 bases between.

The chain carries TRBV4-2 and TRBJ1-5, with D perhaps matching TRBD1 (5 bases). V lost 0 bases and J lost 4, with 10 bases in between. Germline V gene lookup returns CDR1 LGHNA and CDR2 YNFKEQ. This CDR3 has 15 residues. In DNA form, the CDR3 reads TGTGCCAGCAGCCAAGATTTTTGGGGGAATCAGCCCCAGCATTTT. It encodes CASSQDFWGNQPQHF.

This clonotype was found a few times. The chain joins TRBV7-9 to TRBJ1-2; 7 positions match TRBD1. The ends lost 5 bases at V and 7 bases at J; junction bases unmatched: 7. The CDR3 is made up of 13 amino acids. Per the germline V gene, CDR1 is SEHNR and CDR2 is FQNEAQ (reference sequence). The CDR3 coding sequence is TGTGCCAGCAGCAACCGACAGGGAGGTGGCTACACCTTC. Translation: CASSNRQGGGYTF.

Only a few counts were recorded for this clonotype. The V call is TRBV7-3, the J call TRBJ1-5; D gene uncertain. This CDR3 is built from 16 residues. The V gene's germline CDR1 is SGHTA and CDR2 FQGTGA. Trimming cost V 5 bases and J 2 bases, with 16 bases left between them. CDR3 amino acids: CASSPTGSLGNQPQHF. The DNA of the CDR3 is TGTGCCAGCAGCCCAACGGGCAGTTTAGGCAATCAGCCCCAGCATTTT.

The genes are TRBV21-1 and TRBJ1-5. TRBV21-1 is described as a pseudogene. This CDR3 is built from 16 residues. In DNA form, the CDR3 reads TGTGCCAGCAGCAAAGTTGGCATTCATAGCAATCAGCCCCAGCATTTT. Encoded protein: CASSKVGIHSNQPQHF.

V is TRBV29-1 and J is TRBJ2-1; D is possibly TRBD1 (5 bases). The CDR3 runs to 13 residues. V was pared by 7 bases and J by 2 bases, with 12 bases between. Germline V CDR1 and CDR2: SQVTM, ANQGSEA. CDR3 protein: CSGNKGAYNEQFF. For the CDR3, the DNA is TGCAGCGGGAATAAAGGGGCCTACAATGAGCAGTTCTTC.

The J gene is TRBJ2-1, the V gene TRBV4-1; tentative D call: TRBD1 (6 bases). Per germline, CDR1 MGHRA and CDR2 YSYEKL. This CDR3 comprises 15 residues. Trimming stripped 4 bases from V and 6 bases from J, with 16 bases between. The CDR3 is CASSPPGAMVNEQFF. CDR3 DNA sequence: TGCGCCAGCAGCCCCCCAGGGGCCATGGTCAATGAGCAGTTCTTC.

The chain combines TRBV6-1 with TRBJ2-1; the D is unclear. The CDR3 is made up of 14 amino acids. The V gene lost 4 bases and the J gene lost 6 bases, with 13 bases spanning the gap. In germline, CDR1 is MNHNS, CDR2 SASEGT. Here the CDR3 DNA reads TGTGCCAGCAGTGCGGTCCGGGTCGTCAATGAGCAGTTCTTC. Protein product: CASSAVRVVNEQFF.

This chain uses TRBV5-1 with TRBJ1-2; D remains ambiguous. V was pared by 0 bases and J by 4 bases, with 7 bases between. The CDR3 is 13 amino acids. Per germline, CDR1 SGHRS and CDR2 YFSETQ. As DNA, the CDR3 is TGCGCCAGCAGCTTGGACGTCAGCTATGGCTACACCTTC. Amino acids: CASSLDVSYGYTF.

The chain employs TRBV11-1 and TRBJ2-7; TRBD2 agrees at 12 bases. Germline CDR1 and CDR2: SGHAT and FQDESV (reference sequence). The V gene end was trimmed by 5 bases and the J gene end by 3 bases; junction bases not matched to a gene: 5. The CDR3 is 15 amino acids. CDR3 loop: CASSHGLAGNYEQYF. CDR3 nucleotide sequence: TGTGCCAGCAGCCACGGACTAGCGGGGAACTACGAGCAGTACTTC.

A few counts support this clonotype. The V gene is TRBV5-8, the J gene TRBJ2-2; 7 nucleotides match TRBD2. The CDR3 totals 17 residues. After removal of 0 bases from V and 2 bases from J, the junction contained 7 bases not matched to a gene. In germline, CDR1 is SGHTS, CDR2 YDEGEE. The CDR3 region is CASSLEWLADNTGELFF. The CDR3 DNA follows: TGTGCCAGCAGCTTGGAGTGGCTAGCGGATAACACCGGGGAGCTGTTTTTT.

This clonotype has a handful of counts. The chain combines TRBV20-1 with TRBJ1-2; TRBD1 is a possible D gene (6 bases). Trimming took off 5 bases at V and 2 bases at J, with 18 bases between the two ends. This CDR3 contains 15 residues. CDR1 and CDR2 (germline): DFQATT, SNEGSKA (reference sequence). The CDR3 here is CSARDGQFSNYGYTF. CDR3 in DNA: TGCAGTGCTCGCGACGGACAGTTTTCGAACTATGGCTACACCTTC.

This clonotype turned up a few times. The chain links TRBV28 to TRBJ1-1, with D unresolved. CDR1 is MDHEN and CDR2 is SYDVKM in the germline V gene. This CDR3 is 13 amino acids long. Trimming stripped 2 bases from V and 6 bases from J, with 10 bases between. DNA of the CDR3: TGTGCCAGCAGTTTAGGCGTCCCCCCTGAAGCTTTCTTT. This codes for CASSLGVPPEAFF.

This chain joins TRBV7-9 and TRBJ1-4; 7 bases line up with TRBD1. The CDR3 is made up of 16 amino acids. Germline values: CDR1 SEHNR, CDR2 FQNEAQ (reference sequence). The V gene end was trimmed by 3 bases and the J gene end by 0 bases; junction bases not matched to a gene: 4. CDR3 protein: CASSFGQAATNEKLFF. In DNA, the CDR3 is TGTGCCAGCAGCTTTGGACAGGCGGCAACTAATGAAAAACTGTTTTTT.

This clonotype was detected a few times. The CDR3 bases are TGTGCCAGCAGCCCACGACAATCTGGCGTGGAAAAACTGTTTTTT. The encoded protein is CASSPRQSGVEKLFF. The genes are TRBV7-8 and TRBJ1-4; D is unresolved. Deletions cut 5 bases from V and 8 bases from J, with 18 bases between. Germline assignment: CDR1 SGHVS and CDR2 FQNEAQ. The CDR3 runs to 15 residues. Looking up the rest from reference TRBV7-8 and TRBJ1-4 gives the full variable domain: GAGVSQSPRYKVAKRGQDVALRCDPISGHVSLFWYQQALGQGPEFLTYFQNEAQLDKSGLPSDRFFAERPEGSVSTLKIQRTQQEDSAVYLCASSPRQSGVEKLFFGSGTQLSVL.

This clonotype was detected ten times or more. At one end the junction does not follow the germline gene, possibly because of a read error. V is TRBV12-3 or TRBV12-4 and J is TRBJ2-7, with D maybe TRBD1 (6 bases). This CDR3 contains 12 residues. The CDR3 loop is CASSRGSYEQYF. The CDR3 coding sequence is TGCGCCAGCAGCAGGGGTTCCTACGAGCAGTACTTC.

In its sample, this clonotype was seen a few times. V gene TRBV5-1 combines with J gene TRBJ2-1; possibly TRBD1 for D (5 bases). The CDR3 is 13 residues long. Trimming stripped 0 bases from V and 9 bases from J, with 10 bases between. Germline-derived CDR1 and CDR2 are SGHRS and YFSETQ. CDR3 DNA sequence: TGCGCCAGCAGCTTGGAGGGGTTCGGTGAGCAGTTCTTC. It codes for CASSLEGFGEQFF.

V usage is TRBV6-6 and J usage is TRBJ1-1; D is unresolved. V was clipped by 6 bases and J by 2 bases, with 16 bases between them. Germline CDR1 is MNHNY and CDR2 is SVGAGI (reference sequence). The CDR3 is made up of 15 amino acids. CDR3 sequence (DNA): TGTGCCAGCAGAGCCCTCCAATCCCCTAACACTGAAGCTTTCTTT. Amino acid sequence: CASRALQSPNTEAFF.

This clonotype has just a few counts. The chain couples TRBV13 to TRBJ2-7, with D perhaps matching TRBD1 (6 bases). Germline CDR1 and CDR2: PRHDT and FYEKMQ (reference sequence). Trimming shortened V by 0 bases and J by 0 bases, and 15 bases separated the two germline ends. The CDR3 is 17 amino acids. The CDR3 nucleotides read TGTGCCAGCAGCTTAGGCAAGACGTGGACAGTCTCCTACGAGCAGTACTTC. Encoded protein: CASSLGKTWTVSYEQYF.

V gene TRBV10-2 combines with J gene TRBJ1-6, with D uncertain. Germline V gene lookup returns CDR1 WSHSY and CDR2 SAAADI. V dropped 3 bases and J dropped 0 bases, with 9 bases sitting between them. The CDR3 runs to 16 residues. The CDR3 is CASSELVRSYNSPLHF. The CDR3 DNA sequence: TGCGCCAGCAGTGAATTAGTCCGCTCCTATAATTCACCCCTCCACTTT.

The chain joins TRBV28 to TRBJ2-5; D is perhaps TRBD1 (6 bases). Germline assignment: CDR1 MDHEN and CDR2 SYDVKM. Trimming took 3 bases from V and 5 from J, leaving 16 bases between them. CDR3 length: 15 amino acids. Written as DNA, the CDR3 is TGTGCCAGCAGTTTCGCCCGGGACACCGGGGAGACCCAGTACTTC. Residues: CASSFARDTGETQYF.

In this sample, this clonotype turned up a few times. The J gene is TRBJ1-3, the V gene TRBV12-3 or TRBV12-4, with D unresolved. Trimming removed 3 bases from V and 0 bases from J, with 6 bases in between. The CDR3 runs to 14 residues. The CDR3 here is CASSFHSSGNTIYF. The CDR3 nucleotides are TGTGCCAGCAGTTTCCACAGCTCTGGAAACACCATATATTTT.

The CDR3 is CASSRLEFPNEQFF. The DNA of the CDR3 is TGTGCCAGCAGTAGACTAGAGTTCCCCAATGAGCAGTTCTTC. This chain joins TRBV27 and TRBJ2-1; maybe TRBD2 (6 bases). The CDR3 length is 14 residues. Germline V CDR1 and CDR2: MNHEY, SMNVEV (reference sequence). Trimming pared 5 bases from V and 6 bases from J, leaving 14 bases between.

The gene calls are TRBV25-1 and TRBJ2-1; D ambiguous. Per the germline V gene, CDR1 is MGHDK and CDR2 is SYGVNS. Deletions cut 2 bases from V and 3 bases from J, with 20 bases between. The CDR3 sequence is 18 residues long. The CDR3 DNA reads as TGTGCCAGCAGTGAAGATTTCGGGTTGTCGGGTGGCTACAATGAGCAGTTCTTC. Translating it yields CASSEDFGLSGGYNEQFF.

The DNA for the CDR3 is TGTGCCAGCAGCTTTTTCCTCCCCTCCTATAATTCACCCCTCCACTTT. It translates to CASSFFLPSYNSPLHF. The chain uses TRBV7-9 and TRBJ1-6, with D unclear. Germline V gene sequence: CDR1 SEHNR, CDR2 FQNEAQ (reference sequence). Trimming removed 3 bases at V and 0 bases at J, with 9 bases between. This CDR3 is 16 amino acids long.

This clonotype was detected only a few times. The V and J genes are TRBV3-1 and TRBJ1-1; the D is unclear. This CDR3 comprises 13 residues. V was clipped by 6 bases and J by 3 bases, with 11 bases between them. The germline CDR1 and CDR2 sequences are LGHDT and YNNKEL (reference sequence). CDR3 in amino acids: CASRDDIHTEAFF. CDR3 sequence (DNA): TGTGCCAGCAGAGACGACATTCACACTGAAGCTTTCTTT.

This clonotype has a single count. The CDR3 reads CSVTGVLHGYTF. The DNA of the CDR3 is TGCAGCGTAACAGGGGTTTTACATGGCTACACCTTC. V and J are TRBV29-1 and TRBJ1-2, with 7 bases fitting TRBD1. This CDR3 region has 12 residues. Unmatched junction bases numbered 7, after V lost 6 bases and J lost 6 bases. The germline V gene encodes CDR1 SQVTM and CDR2 ANQGSEA.